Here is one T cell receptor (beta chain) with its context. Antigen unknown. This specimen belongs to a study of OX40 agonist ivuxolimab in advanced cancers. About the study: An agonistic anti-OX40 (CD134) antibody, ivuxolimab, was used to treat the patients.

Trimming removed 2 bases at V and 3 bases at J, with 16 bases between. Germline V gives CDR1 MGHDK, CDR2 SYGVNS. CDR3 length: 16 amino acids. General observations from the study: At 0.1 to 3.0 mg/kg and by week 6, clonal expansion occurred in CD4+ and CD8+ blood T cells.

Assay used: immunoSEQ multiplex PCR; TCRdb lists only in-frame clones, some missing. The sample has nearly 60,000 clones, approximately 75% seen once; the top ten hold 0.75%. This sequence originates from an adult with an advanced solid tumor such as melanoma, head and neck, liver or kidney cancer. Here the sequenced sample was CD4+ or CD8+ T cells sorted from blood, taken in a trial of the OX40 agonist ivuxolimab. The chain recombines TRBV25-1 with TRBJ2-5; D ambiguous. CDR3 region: CASSEGAEKGKETQYF. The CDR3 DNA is TGTGCCAGCAGTGAAGGCGCGGAGAAGGGAAAAGAGACCCAGTACTTC.